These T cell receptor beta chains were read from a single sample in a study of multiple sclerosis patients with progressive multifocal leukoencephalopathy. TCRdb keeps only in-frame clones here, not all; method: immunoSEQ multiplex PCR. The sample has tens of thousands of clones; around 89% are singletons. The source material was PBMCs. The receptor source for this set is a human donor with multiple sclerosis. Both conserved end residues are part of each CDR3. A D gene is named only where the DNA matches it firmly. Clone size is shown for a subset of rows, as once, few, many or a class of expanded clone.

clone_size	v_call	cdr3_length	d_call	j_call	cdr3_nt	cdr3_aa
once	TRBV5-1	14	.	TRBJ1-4	TGCGCCAGCAGCTTCGGACAGACTAATGAAAAACTGTTTTTT	CASSFGQTNEKLFF
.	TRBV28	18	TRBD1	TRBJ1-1	TGTGCCAGCAGGGGAACGGAAGGGGGGACAGCCATGAACACTGAAGCTTTCTTT	CASRGTEGGTAMNTEAFF
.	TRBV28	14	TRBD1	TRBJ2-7	TGTGCCAGCAGTCCACTAGGACAGGGCTACGAGCAGTACTTC	CASSPLGQGYEQYF
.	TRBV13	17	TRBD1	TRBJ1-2	TGTGCCAGCAGCTTAGGAGACAGGGCCGGCGGGGGCTATGGCTACACCTTC	CASSLGDRAGGGYGYTF
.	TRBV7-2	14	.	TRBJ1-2	TGTGCCAGCAGCTTAGGTGGGGGAGGCTATGGCTACACCTTC	CASSLGGGGYGYTF
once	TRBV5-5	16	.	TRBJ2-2	TGTGCCAGCAGCTTGGAGGTGGGACCGGGAACCGGGGAGCTGTTTTTT	CASSLEVGPGTGELFF
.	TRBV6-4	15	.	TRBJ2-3	TGTGCCAGCAGTGAGGGGACTGCTAGCACAGATACGCAGTATTTT	CASSEGTASTDTQYF
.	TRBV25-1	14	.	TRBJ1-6	TGTGCCAGCAGTGCGGACAGAGATAATTCACCCCTCCACTTT	CASSADRDNSPLHF
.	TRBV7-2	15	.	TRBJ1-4	TGTGCCAGCAGCTTACGGGGAGGGAAGGATGAAAAACTGTTTTTT	CASSLRGGKDEKLFF
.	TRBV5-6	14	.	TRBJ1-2	TGTGCCAGCGACTCCGGGACAACCAACTATGGCTACACCTTC	CASDSGTTNYGYTF
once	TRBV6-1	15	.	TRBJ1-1	TGTGCCAGCAGTGATAGAGGGGTCTCGGGCACTGAAGCTTTCTTT	CASSDRGVSGTEAFF
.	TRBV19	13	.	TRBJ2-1	TGTGCCAGTAGTATAGATCGGGGAGGTGAGCAGTTCTTC	CASSIDRGGEQFF
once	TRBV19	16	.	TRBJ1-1	TGTGCCAGTAGTATAAGTCGGGGCGGGAGTAACACTGAAGCTTTCTTT	CASSISRGGSNTEAFF
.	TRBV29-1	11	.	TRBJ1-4	TGCAGCATGGGGGGAAATGAAAAACTGTTTTTT	CSMGGNEKLFF
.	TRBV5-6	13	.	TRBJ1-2	TGTGCCAGCAGCTTGGGAGGGGACTATGGCTACACCTTC	CASSLGGDYGYTF
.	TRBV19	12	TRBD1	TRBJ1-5	TGTGCCAGCAGACAGGGGAATCAGCCCCAGCATTTT	CASRQGNQPQHF
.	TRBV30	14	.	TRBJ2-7	TGTGCCTTAAAACCCTTGACTACCGCCTACGAGCAGTACTTC	CALKPLTTAYEQYF
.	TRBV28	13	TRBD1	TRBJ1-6	TGTGCCAGCAGTTTAACAGGGGGTTCACCCCTCCACTTT	CASSLTGGSPLHF
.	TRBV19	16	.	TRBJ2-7	TGTGCCAGTAGTATAGATCTATCGGCAGGGACCTACGAGCAGTACTTC	CASSIDLSAGTYEQYF
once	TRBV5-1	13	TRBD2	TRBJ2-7	TGCGCCAGCAGTCGGGACTACTCCTACGAGCAGTACTTC	CASSRDYSYEQYF
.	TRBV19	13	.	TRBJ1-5	TGTGCCAGTAGTATAGGTGGGAATCAGCCCCAGCATTTT	CASSIGGNQPQHF
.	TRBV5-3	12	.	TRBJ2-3	TGTGCCAGAGCTCCGGGGGCAAAACACGGGTATTTT	CARAPGAKHGYF